Listed below are T cell receptor beta chains from one sample, sequenced in a study of blood T cell repertoires in COVID-19. Repertoires were generated with immunoSEQ multiplex PCR, while TCRdb's copy carries only in-frame clones and drops some. The table includes fewer than 80,000 clones, approximately 89% detected once. The material sequenced was peripheral blood. The source of these receptors is a woman aged 45-60 years with active COVID-19. Each CDR3 is given with its conserved first and last residue. Fields, in order: CDR3 protein, J gene, CDR3 length, V gene, D gene. A D gene is named only where the DNA matches it firmly.

CASSQPGDSGYTF | TRBJ1-2 | 13 | TRBV4-1 | -
CASSFTRPGTSKGSYEQYF | TRBJ2-7 | 19 | TRBV7-9 | TRBD2
CASSEGYGSEQYF | TRBJ2-7 | 13 | TRBV6-1 | -
CASSLGQGISEAFF | TRBJ1-1 | 14 | TRBV18 | TRBD1
CASASGGRTGTDTQYF | TRBJ2-3 | 16 | TRBV7-3 | TRBD2
CASSYIQGRTNEKLFF | TRBJ1-4 | 16 | TRBV6-6 | -
CATSAPDREEGQPQHF | TRBJ1-5 | 16 | TRBV24-1 | TRBD1
CASSIWSGIRSYNEQFF | TRBJ2-1 | 17 | TRBV5-5 | TRBD2
CSASRPSGRARETQYF | TRBJ2-5 | 16 | TRBV20-1 | TRBD2
CASSLGLAGGVYNEQFF | TRBJ2-1 | 17 | TRBV7-9 | TRBD2
CAWSVGRRETEAFF | TRBJ1-1 | 14 | TRBV30 | -
CASSLVSSGGGYTF | TRBJ1-2 | 14 | TRBV27 | -
CASSLAARNEQFF | TRBJ2-1 | 13 | TRBV11-3 | -
CASTLTSGAQETQYF | TRBJ2-5 | 15 | TRBV3-1/TRBV3-2 | TRBD2
CASSFLLPTSGTYEQYF | TRBJ2-7 | 17 | TRBV7-8 | TRBD2
CASRNSDSYNEQFF | TRBJ2-1 | 14 | TRBV6-5 | -
CASSLARAGTYNEQFF | TRBJ2-1 | 16 | TRBV5-4 | TRBD2
CASKGDSRLSGELFF | TRBJ2-2 | 15 | TRBV5-1 | -
CASSLAQDTLNTEAFF | TRBJ1-1 | 16 | TRBV9 | -
CASSGAGGPSGELFF | TRBJ2-2 | 15 | TRBV6-1 | TRBD2
CATSKWPSGSSYNEQFF | TRBJ2-1 | 17 | TRBV15 | TRBD2
CASRATGLAYEQYF | TRBJ2-7 | 14 | TRBV6-5 | TRBD2
CASWPPNTGELFF | TRBJ2-2 | 13 | TRBV5-5 | -
CSASTGTSAYEQYF | TRBJ2-7 | 14 | TRBV20-1 | TRBD2
CASSFGYSGLGTDTQYF | TRBJ2-3 | 17 | TRBV11-3 | TRBD2
CASSSFYEQYF | TRBJ2-7 | 11 | TRBV12-3/TRBV12-4 | -
CATSDSPGSSSGANVLTF | TRBJ2-6 | 18 | TRBV24-1 | -
CASSQSETGSYNEQFF | TRBJ2-1 | 16 | TRBV4-1 | TRBD1
CATSRYTDRREQPQHF | TRBJ1-5 | 16 | TRBV15 | TRBD1
CASSLEGIYEQYF | TRBJ2-7 | 13 | TRBV7-8 | -
CASSEWQGRETQYF | TRBJ2-5 | 14 | TRBV6-1 | -
CASSFGLAGTYEQYF | TRBJ2-7 | 15 | TRBV11-2 | TRBD2
CASSFDRNQPQHF | TRBJ1-5 | 13 | TRBV6-5 | -
CSVEELAGAYNEQFF | TRBJ2-1 | 15 | TRBV29-1 | TRBD2
CASSGSGEFGGYTF | TRBJ1-2 | 14 | TRBV2 | -
CASSKLNGLAGGFEQFF | TRBJ2-1 | 17 | TRBV4-1 | TRBD2
CASSEVPGNYQPQHF | TRBJ1-5 | 15 | TRBV2 | -
CASSYGGQGKNQQYF | TRBJ2-7 | 15 | TRBV6-2/TRBV6-3 | TRBD1
CASSLGQGREKLFF | TRBJ1-4 | 14 | TRBV13 | -
CATSPGTSGRARKDTQYF | TRBJ2-3 | 18 | TRBV24-1 | TRBD2
CASRWNRDEQFF | TRBJ2-1 | 12 | TRBV11-1 | -
CATSRDVDNEQFF | TRBJ2-1 | 13 | TRBV15 | -